The sequence of this TCR beta chain was determined in a study of cytomegalovirus exposure and HLA in healthy donors. The PCR ran on 60 Vbeta and 13 Jbeta primers. This table comes from immunoSEQ multiplex PCR, and its TCRdb copy is limited to in-frame clones, with some not included. The table records more than 85,000 clones, 78% of them present only once. This CDR3 is built from 13 residues. Trimming pared 3 bases from V and 8 bases from J, leaving 13 bases between. Germline CDR1 MGHDK, CDR2 SYGVNS. The clonotype was recovered from a male donor in good health and CMV-seronegative. The sample was PBMCs. The chain recombines TRBV25-1 with TRBJ1-1; D is unresolved. The CDR3 sequence is CASSEAGEREAFF. CDR3 DNA: TGTGCCAGCAGTGAGGCGGGTGAACGAGAAGCTTTCTTT.